These 18 T cell receptor beta chains originate from one sample sequenced in a study of blood T cell repertoires in COVID-19. Clones were sequenced by immunoSEQ multiplex PCR, and TCRdb holds only the in-frame ones, with some missing. The repertoire holds 90,000 to 110,000 clones, with under 90% as singletons. The material sequenced was peripheral blood. The receptors here all came from a woman aged 45-65 years with acute or convalescent COVID-19.

The chain carries TRBV19 and TRBJ2-7, with a possible D match to TRBD2 (6 bases). CDR1 LNHDA and CDR2 SQIVND come from the germline V gene (reference sequence). The CDR3 consists of 17 residues. V lost 8 bases to trimming and J lost 1 base, with 24 bases between them. The DNA for the CDR3 is TGTGCCAGTGCCCTCGCTTCTAGCGACACTCGGTCCTACGAGCAGTACTTC. This codes for CASALASSDTRSYEQYF.

The rearrangement joins TRBV27 to TRBJ2-7; TRBD1 might be the D (5 bases). Germline V gene data show CDR1 as MNHEY and CDR2 as SMNVEV (reference sequence). Trimming shortened V by 2 bases and J by 5 bases, and 10 bases separated the two germline ends. The CDR3 consists of 13 residues. The CDR3 DNA sequence: TGTGCCAGCAGTTTACAGGGCGGCGACGAGCAGTACTTC. Its translation is CASSLQGGDEQYF.

This chain uses TRBV2 with TRBJ2-7, with D perhaps TRBD2 (5 bases). Per the germline V gene, CDR1 is SNHLY and CDR2 is FYNNEI. The CDR3 is made up of 16 amino acids. Trimming left V 2 bases short and J 4 bases short, with 18 bases between. CDR3 nucleotides: TGTGCCAGCAGTGAAAAGGACCCGGGGTACAGTTACGAGCAGTACTTC. Encoded protein: CASSEKDPGYSYEQYF.

The chain links TRBV5-1 to TRBJ2-3; perhaps TRBD2 as D (7 bases). Germline V lookup: CDR1 SGHRS, CDR2 YFSETQ. The CDR3 runs to 14 residues. Trimming stripped 3 bases from V and 3 bases from J, with 11 bases between. CDR3 amino acids: CASSWGGGTDTQYF. CDR3 coding DNA: TGCGCCAGCAGCTGGGGAGGGGGAACAGATACGCAGTATTTT.

This clone was observed once. V is TRBV19 and J is TRBJ1-1; 8 bases fit TRBD1. J lost 5 bases, V lost 6 bases, and 8 bases had no gene match. The CDR3 extends over 14 amino acids. The V gene's germline CDR1 is LNHDA and CDR2 SQIVND (reference sequence). Here the CDR3 DNA reads TGTGCCAGTAGGGCTCAGGGGGCGAGAACTGAAGCTTTCTTT. Translated, it gives CASRAQGARTEAFF. The full variable domain, rest sourced from reference TRBV19 and TRBJ1-1, is DGGITQSPKYLFRKEGQNVTLSCEQNLNHDAMYWYRQDPGQGLRLIYYSQIVNDFQKGDIAEGYSVSREKKESFPLTVTSAQKNPTAFYLCASRAQGARTEAFFGQGTRLTVV.

The chain carries TRBV11-1 and TRBJ1-6, with D maybe TRBD1 (5 bases). CDR1 and CDR2 from the germline V gene are SGHAT and FQDESV (reference sequence). V was shortened by 1 base and J by 8 bases, with 9 bases between the two germline ends. This CDR3 is built from 14 residues. CDR3 in amino acids: CASSLGRADSPLHF. The DNA of the CDR3 is TGTGCCAGCAGCTTAGGCAGGGCGGATTCACCCCTCCACTTT.

This clone was detected once. The CDR3 DNA follows: TGCGCCAGCAGCGTCACAGCAAAAGATACGCAGTATTTT. This sequence encodes CASSVTAKDTQYF. This chain joins TRBV5-1 and TRBJ2-3; D unresolved. Germline CDR1 SGHRS, CDR2 YFSETQ. CDR3 length: 13 amino acids. The V gene lost 4 bases and the J gene lost 5 bases, with 11 bases spanning the gap.

This chain links TRBV19 with TRBJ1-4, with D perhaps matching TRBD1 (6 bases). The germline V gene has CDR1 LNHDA and CDR2 SQIVND (reference sequence). V was clipped by 1 base and J by 8 bases, with 17 bases between them. The CDR3 is made up of 16 amino acids. CDR3 DNA sequence: TGTGCCAGTAGTATAGCTGGCGGGGGCAATGGAGAAAAACTGTTTTTT. Amino acid sequence: CASSIAGGGNGEKLFF.

The V call is TRBV5-4, the J call TRBJ1-1, with D perhaps TRBD1 (6 bases). The germline V gene has CDR1 SGHNT and CDR2 YYREEE (reference sequence). This CDR3 contains 16 residues. V was clipped by 4 bases and J by 1 base, with 17 bases between them. CDR3 sequence reads: CASSPEGGARNTEAFF. In nucleotides, the CDR3 is TGTGCCAGCAGCCCAGAGGGGGGGGCGCGGAACACTGAAGCTTTCTTT.

The chain joins TRBV9 to TRBJ1-2; D gene uncertain. The V gene lost 4 bases and the J gene lost 0 bases, with 10 bases spanning the gap. Germline V lookup: CDR1 SGDLS, CDR2 YYNGEE. CDR3 length equals 14 residues. The CDR3 loop is CASSPMIANYGYTF. As DNA, the CDR3 is TGTGCCAGCAGCCCTATGATAGCTAACTATGGCTACACCTTC.

The CDR3: CASSLGGTSGALTQYF. For the CDR3, the DNA is TGCGCCAGCAGCTTGGGCGGGACTAGCGGGGCCCTTACGCAGTATTTT. The chain links TRBV5-1 to TRBJ2-3; 13 nucleotides agree with TRBD2. The germline V gene encodes CDR1 SGHRS and CDR2 YFSETQ. Trimming removed 0 bases from V and 8 bases from J; junction bases left unmatched: 6. The CDR3 has 16 residues.

The rearrangement joins TRBV6-5 to TRBJ1-1; tentative D call: TRBD1 (5 bases). V lost 7 bases to trimming and J lost 0 bases, with 9 bases between them. The CDR3 length is 13 residues. CDR1 is MNHEY, CDR2 SVGAGI, per germline. The CDR3 DNA is TGTGCCAGCAAGGGGTTCATGAACACTGAAGCTTTCTTT. This translates into CASKGFMNTEAFF.

The chain links TRBV10-2 to TRBJ2-1; TRBD1 matches 9 bases. Germline V CDR1 and CDR2: WSHSY, SAAADI. V trimming: 0 bases; J trimming: 14 bases; junction bases outside the gene matches: 17. The CDR3 runs 17 residues. The CDR3 spells CASSESTEKYRGRAEFF. The DNA of the CDR3 is TGCGCCAGCAGTGAGTCGACTGAAAAGTACAGGGGGCGAGCGGAGTTCTTC.

This clone appeared a single time. The V and J genes are TRBV6-5 and TRBJ1-1; D gene ambiguous. In germline, CDR1 is MNHEY, CDR2 SVGAGI. This CDR3 region has 14 residues. V was trimmed by 1 base and J by 1 base, leaving 7 bases between them. The CDR3 DNA is TGTGCCAGCAGTTACTGGGCACAGAACACTGAAGCTTTCTTT. It translates to CASSYWAQNTEAFF.

A remark on this clone: The same CDR3 is also encoded by other DNA sequences in this sample. This chain uses TRBV9 with TRBJ2-3, with 10 bases fitting TRBD2. The junction had 1 base not matched to a gene; V was cut back by 2 bases and J by 4 bases. The CDR3 is 14 amino acids. Germline lookup yields CDR1 SGDLS and CDR2 YYNGEE. The DNA of the CDR3 is TGTGCCAGCAGCGTCAGCGGGGGGGCAGATACGCAGTATTTT. As protein: CASSVSGGADTQYF.

This sequence joins TRBV9 and TRBJ1-2, with 8 bases aligning to TRBD1. V lost 0 bases and J lost 5; bases outside the gene matches: 9. In germline, CDR1 is SGDLS, CDR2 YYNGEE. CDR3 length: 16 amino acids. The CDR3 DNA follows: TGTGCCAGCAGCGTAGAAGACAGGGGAACGAGGTATGGCTACACCTTC. Translation gives CASSVEDRGTRYGYTF.

This clone appeared a single time. This rearrangement joins TRBV5-1 to TRBJ2-1; TRBD2 agrees at 10 bases. The CDR3 length is 17 residues. The germline V gene encodes CDR1 SGHRS and CDR2 YFSETQ. J was trimmed by 2 bases and V by 1 base; bases with no gene match: 6. CDR3 bases: TGCGCCAGCAGCTTGTTTGCTAGCGGGGGACCCTACAATGAGCAGTTCTTC. The encoded protein is CASSLFASGGPYNEQFF.

The genes are TRBV19 and TRBJ1-5; D gene ambiguous. CDR1 and CDR2 from the germline V gene are LNHDA and SQIVND (reference sequence). Trimming took 5 bases from V and 2 from J, leaving 4 bases between them. The CDR3 consists of 12 residues. In DNA form, the CDR3 reads TGTGCCAGTAGTCTTCGCAATCAGCCCCAGCATTTT. Translated, it gives CASSLRNQPQHF.